These T cell receptor beta chains were read from a single sample in a study of control samples from healthy donors and cancer patients. Method: immunoSEQ multiplex PCR; TCRdb's copy keeps in-frame clones and lacks some. The data hold 130,000 or so clones, with 89% observed a single time. Sequencing was performed on blood. Receptors originate from a man between 50 and 59 years old in good health. The CDR3 runs from the conserved cysteine through the conserved F or W. A D gene is named only where the DNA matches it firmly. The size of a clone is reported for some rows only, either as once, few or many, or as a class for expanded clones.

>TRBV30|TRBJ2-7|.|.
TGTGCCTGGAGCGGCGAGGATTCCTACGAGCAGTACTTC
CAWSGEDSYEQYF
>TRBV10-3|TRBJ2-3|TRBD2|.
TGTGCCATCAGTGATAAGGCGGGGGACACAGATACGCAGTATTTT
CAISDKAGDTDTQYF
>TRBV28|TRBJ2-3|TRBD2|.
TGTGCCAGCGTGCAGCGGGGGGGCGGCACAGATACGCAGTATTTT
CASVQRGGGTDTQYF
>TRBV6-5|TRBJ2-1|.|.
TGTGCCAGCAGTTACTCGATCGGTGAGCAGTTCTTC
CASSYSIGEQFF
>TRBV12-3/TRBV12-4|TRBJ1-1|.|once
TGTGCCAGCAGTTCCGACAGGAACACTGAAGCTTTCTTT
CASSSDRNTEAFF
>TRBV5-1|TRBJ2-7|TRBD1|.
TGCGCCAGCAGCTTACAGGGGGAAAGATACGAGCAGTACTTC
CASSLQGERYEQYF
>TRBV19|TRBJ2-2|.|.
TGTGCCAGTAGTCACCCCAGGGGCCACACCGGGGAGCTGTTTTTT
CASSHPRGHTGELFF
>TRBV7-8|TRBJ2-3|.|few
TGTGCCAGCAGCTTAAGCCGAGGAACTGGCACAGATACGCAGTATTTT
CASSLSRGTGTDTQYF
>TRBV3-1/TRBV3-2|TRBJ1-6|TRBD1|.
TGTGCCAGCAGCTCCGGGACAGGGACATCACCCCTCCACTTT
CASSSGTGTSPLHF
>TRBV27|TRBJ1-1|.|.
TGTGCCAGCAGTCAGACAGCGAACACTGAAGCTTTCTTT
CASSQTANTEAFF
>TRBV20-1|TRBJ2-5|.|.
TGCAGTGCTAGTCCTGGGGGTTTAGAGACCCAGTACTTC
CSASPGGLETQYF
>TRBV6-5|TRBJ1-2|TRBD1|few
TGTGCCAGCAGTTCCGAGACAGGGAACTATGGCTACACCTTC
CASSSETGNYGYTF
>TRBV7-9|TRBJ1-1|.|once
TGTGCCAGCAGCTTAGGGCAAGGCACTGAAGCTTTCTTT
CASSLGQGTEAFF
>TRBV6-1|TRBJ2-7|TRBD1|.
TGTGCCAGCAGTGAATGGGGGACAGGGGGCTCCTACGAGCAGTACTTC
CASSEWGTGGSYEQYF
>TRBV5-1|TRBJ2-7|.|.
TGCGCCAGCAGCCCCCCGGGTTCTTCCTACGAGCAGTACTTC
CASSPPGSSYEQYF
>TRBV27|TRBJ1-1|TRBD1|.
TGTGCCAGCAGTCTCCGACAGGGTACGTTCGGCACTGAAGCTTTCTTT
CASSLRQGTFGTEAFF
>TRBV4-1|TRBJ2-2|.|.
TGCGCCAGCAGCCACGGGGACACCGGGGAGCTGTTTTTT
CASSHGDTGELFF
>TRBV27|TRBJ1-1|.|.
TGTGCCAGCAGTTTGACAGGCGGCCGGAACACTGAAGCTTTCTTT
CASSLTGGRNTEAFF
>TRBV6-5|TRBJ2-3|.|.
TGTGCCAGCAGTTACACCGACTCCCACGGTACGCAGTATTTT
CASSYTDSHGTQYF
>TRBV7-8|TRBJ1-5|.|.
TGTGCCAGCAGCTTATTCAAGGCGACGAATCAGCCCCAGCATTTT
CASSLFKATNQPQHF
>TRBV30|TRBJ1-2|.|.
TGTGCCCCGAGAGGGGCCTGCTATGGCTACACCTTC
CAPRGACYGYTF
>TRBV6-6|TRBJ2-7|.|.
TGTGCCAGCAGCCTCCGGACCGCGGGGGAGCAGTACTTC
CASSLRTAGEQYF
>TRBV11-1|TRBJ2-7|.|.
TGTGCCAGCAGCTTAGACAGGGAATCCTACGAGCAGTACTTC
CASSLDRESYEQYF
>TRBV12-3/TRBV12-4|TRBJ2-4|.|.
TGTGCCAGCAGTTTATCGGGGTCCAACATTCAGTACTTC
CASSLSGSNIQYF
>TRBV6-2/TRBV6-3|TRBJ2-7|TRBD2|.
TGTGCCAGCAGTTACTCGAGCGGGGGGCCAACCTACGAGCAGTACTTC
CASSYSSGGPTYEQYF
>TRBV27|TRBJ1-2|TRBD1|.
TGTGCCAGCAGACGGGACAGGGGGCCCTATGGCTACACCTTC
CASRRDRGPYGYTF
>TRBV6-5|TRBJ2-7|.|.
TGTGCCAGCACTCTTGTAGGGAATTACGAGCAGTACTTC
CASTLVGNYEQYF
>TRBV5-5|TRBJ1-6|TRBD1|.
TGTGCCAGCAGCCAGGGACAGGCCTATAGGGTAGATTCACCCCTCCACTTT
CASSQGQAYRVDSPLHF
>TRBV5-4|TRBJ1-1|.|.
TGTGCCAGCAGCTTGGGCACGGGTGAAGCTTTCTTT
CASSLGTGEAFF
>TRBV18|TRBJ2-5|.|.
TGTGCCAGCTCACCAGCGTGGGCCATCCAAGAGACCCAGTACTTC
CASSPAWAIQETQYF
>TRBV13|TRBJ1-6|.|.
TGTGCCAGCAGCTTTAGCACGGATGATTCACCCCTCCACTTT
CASSFSTDDSPLHF
>TRBV5-1|TRBJ2-3|TRBD1|.
TGCGCCAGCAGCTTGGCCGGACAGGGACGCACAGATACGCAGTATTTT
CASSLAGQGRTDTQYF
>TRBV6-5|TRBJ2-2|TRBD1|.
TGTGCCAGCAGACTACAGGGGTTTACCGGGGAGCTGTTTTTT
CASRLQGFTGELFF
>TRBV5-6|TRBJ1-3|.|.
TGTGCCAGCAGAAGAGAAACTGGAAACACCATATATTTT
CASRRETGNTIYF
>TRBV24-1|TRBJ1-1|.|.
TGTGCCACCAAGGACCCTCTGAACACTGAAGCTTTCTTT
CATKDPLNTEAFF
>TRBV3-1/TRBV3-2|TRBJ2-2|.|.
TGTGCCAGCAGCCAAGCCGGAGGGTTAAACACCGGGGAGCTGTTTTTT
CASSQAGGLNTGELFF
>TRBV6-1|TRBJ1-1|.|.
TGTGCCAGCAGTGAAGTAAGGCGCGGCACTGAAGCTTTCTTT
CASSEVRRGTEAFF
>TRBV10-2|TRBJ1-1|TRBD1|.
TGCGCCAGCAGTGACACAGGGGGCACTGAAGCTTTCTTT
CASSDTGGTEAFF
>TRBV27|TRBJ1-2|.|.
TGTGCCAGCAGTTTCGCCAGTCTGGGTGGCTACACCTTC
CASSFASLGGYTF
>TRBV6-5|TRBJ2-2|.|.
TGTGCCACTTCGAACACCGGGGAGCTGTTTTTT
CATSNTGELFF
>TRBV5-1|TRBJ1-6|.|.
TGCGCCAGCAGCTCACAGGTTACGGACCCTTCACCCCTCCACTTT
CASSSQVTDPSPLHF
>TRBV6-5|TRBJ2-7|.|.
TGTGCCAGCGGGACCGAGGTTTTGTATGAGCAGTACTTC
CASGTEVLYEQYF
>TRBV3-1/TRBV3-2|TRBJ1-6|.|once
TGTGCCAGCAGCCAAGGCAGGGGTGGTAATTCACCCCTCCACTTT
CASSQGRGGNSPLHF
>TRBV18|TRBJ2-7|.|.
TGTGCCAGCTCACCCGAATACACCTACGAGCAGTACTTC
CASSPEYTYEQYF